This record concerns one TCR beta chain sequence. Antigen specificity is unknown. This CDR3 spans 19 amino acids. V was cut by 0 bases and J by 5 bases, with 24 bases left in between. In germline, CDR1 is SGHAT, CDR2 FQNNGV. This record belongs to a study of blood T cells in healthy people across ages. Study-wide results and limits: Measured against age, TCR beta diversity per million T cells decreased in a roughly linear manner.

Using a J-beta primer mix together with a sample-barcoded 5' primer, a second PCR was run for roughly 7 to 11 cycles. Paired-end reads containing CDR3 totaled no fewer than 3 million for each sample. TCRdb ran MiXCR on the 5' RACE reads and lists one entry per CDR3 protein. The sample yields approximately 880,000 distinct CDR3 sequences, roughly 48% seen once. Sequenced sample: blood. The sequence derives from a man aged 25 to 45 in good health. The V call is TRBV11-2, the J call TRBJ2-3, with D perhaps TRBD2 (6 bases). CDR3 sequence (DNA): TGTGCCAGCAGCTTAGATTCGTTGGCGGGGCTTCCTCCGGGAGATACGCAGTATTTT. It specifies CASSLDSLAGLPPGDTQYF.